The T cell receptor (beta chain) described here comes from a study of response to subunit inactivated influenza vaccine (dated by TCRdb to 2017 to 2018). Regarding the complete study: Deep quantitative T cell receptor repertoire profiling was used in the study to track responses to a trivalent subunit inactivated influenza vaccine.

From its cysteine to its phenylalanine, the CDR3 spans 13 amino acids. Just CDR3 DNA is preserved here, 39 bases in frame from base 1. From the germline V gene (reference sequence), CDR1 is DFQATT and CDR2 is SNEGSKA. Libraries were prepared through RT-PCR. Instrument used: Illumina HiSeq 2500. Through fastp at Q25 and MiXCR, TCRdb rebuilt clones from the public reads, retaining in-frame beta chains. Each entry is one CDR3 protein sequence, shown with its most common DNA and genes. A total of about 570,000 distinct CDR3 sequences appear in this sample, around 11% of them only once. Approximately 10% of the sample is taken by the ten largest. The investigation overall reported the following: It was suggested by the authors that each seasonal influenza vaccination may recruit only a limited number of new T cells.

On this clonotype: Its antigen is unknown. No much larger clone exists at a distance of one base, and base qualities are not known.

The same sample was also used in a study of T cells expressing NK-cell markers. The second study's authors report: TCR beta cDNA libraries were made by 5'RACE template switching that added a universal primer site and unique molecular identifiers. TCR beta-chain repertoires were profiled in sorted CD3+CD56+NKG2C+, CD3+CD56+NKG2C- and CD3+CD56-NKG2C+ T-cell subsets from several donors. Among the eight sequenced donors, seven were HCMV-seropositive and one was HCMV-seronegative. To restrict sorting to alphabetaTCR-expressing T cells, an anti-gammadeltaTCR antibody was added in several experiments. In six donors, the dominant CD3+CD56+NKG2C+ clonotypes were among the top 10 CD8+ clonotypes and accounted for about 1.0-7.0% of CD8+ T cells. Those dominant clonotypes were again the most abundant among CD3+CD56-NKG2C+ cells in a handful of donors, at about 28.3-65%. Whether the expanded NKG2C-expressing T cell clones were specific for HCMV antigens remained unclear. Randomly selected healthy volunteers, three men and five women, were used as the eight sequenced donors. A commercial ELISA kit detecting HCMV-specific IgG in serum was used to determine HCMV serostatus. Peripheral blood mononuclear cells were isolated from blood by Ficoll density gradient centrifugation. For about 6 donors, unsorted PBMC were also used to sequence bulk peripheral blood T-cell repertoires. Synthesis of cDNA was primed from the TCR beta constant segment and was followed by two consecutive PCR amplification steps. Libraries were sequenced as 2 x 150 bp reads on Illumina HiSeq 2000/2500, MiSeq or NextSeq. MIGEC was used to demultiplex reads and group reads by UMI, and MiTCR was used to assemble and quantify clonotypes. To remove erroneous sequences, TCR cDNA sequences were retained only when supported by two or more reads. Downstream repertoire analysis used the tcR package, and clonotypes were matched across fractions by CDR3 nucleotide sequence plus V segment. VDJmatch was used to annotate antigen specificity against VDJdb, with one amino acid substitution in CDR3 permitted.

The sample here was PBMCs from blood, taken on the day of vaccination. The chain was built from TRBV20-1 and TRBJ2-7; the D assignment is uncertain and may be TRBD1 or TRBD2, with 5 bases supporting each. The TCR sequence derives from a man aged 50 to 59 who received an inactivated influenza vaccine. Donor details come from another sample of the same person, matched by shared clones. The CDR3 here reads CTCTGTDSYEQYF. The nucleotides read TGCACATGTACCGGGACGGACTCCTACGAGCAGTACTTC.